The 21 T cell receptor beta chains given below trace back to one sample, sequenced in a study of blood T cell repertoires in COVID-19. Assay: immunoSEQ multiplex PCR; the TCRdb copy retains only in-frame clones and omits some. The data hold 200,000 to 250,000 clones, with about 85% observed a single time. The sequencing input was peripheral blood. Receptor source: a woman under 30 who had recovered from COVID-19.

This clone was recorded once. The chain links TRBV3-1 (or the pseudogene TRBV3-2) to TRBJ2-7, with 7 positions matching TRBD1. Germline CDR1 LGHDT, CDR2 YNNKEL (reference sequence). Trimming at V came to 4 bases and at J to 0 bases, leaving 12 bases not matched to a gene. The CDR3 sequence is 17 residues long. CDR3 loop: CASSLPQRGQSSYEQYF. The CDR3 DNA reads as TGTGCCAGCAGCCTCCCCCAGAGGGGACAGAGCTCCTACGAGCAGTACTTC.

V gene TRBV9 combines with J gene TRBJ2-6; D call uncertain. The CDR3 contains 16 residues. Per germline, CDR1 SGDLS and CDR2 YYNGEE. V gave up 2 bases and J gave up 2 bases, with 11 bases separating them. In nucleotides, the CDR3 is TGTGCCAGCAGCGTCCAACGAGAGACTGGGGCCAACGTCCTGACTTTC. Translated: CASSVQRETGANVLTF.

This clone was seen a few times. This chain joins TRBV9 and TRBJ1-3, with 7 bases lining up with TRBD1. Germline values: CDR1 SGDLS, CDR2 YYNGEE. CDR3 length: 17 amino acids. The V gene end was trimmed by 0 bases and the J gene end by 0 bases; junction bases not matched to a gene: 6. The CDR3, as DNA: TGTGCCAGCAGCGTAGACCCACAGGGGTACTCTGGAAACACCATATATTTT. Its protein is CASSVDPQGYSGNTIYF.

The chain carries TRBV4-1 and TRBJ2-3; 7 bases agree with TRBD2. Trimming at V came to 3 bases and at J to 3 bases, leaving 6 bases not matched to a gene. The germline V gene has CDR1 MGHRA and CDR2 YSYEKL. The CDR3 has 15 residues. The CDR3 region is CASSHLGEGTDTQYF. In DNA form, the CDR3 reads TGCGCCAGCAGCCATCTAGGGGAGGGTACAGATACGCAGTATTTT.

Only one count was recorded for this clone. The CDR3 DNA reads as TGTGCCAGCAGTTATGTGTCTACCCAAGAGACCCAGTACTTC. This encodes CASSYVSTQETQYF. The rearrangement links TRBV6-2 or TRBV6-3 to TRBJ2-5; D remains ambiguous. Trimming took off 3 bases at V and 1 base at J, with 9 bases between the two ends. The CDR3 is made up of 14 amino acids. Germline V lookup: CDR1 MNHEY, CDR2 SVGEGT.

The chain links TRBV7-2 to TRBJ1-2, with 7 positions matching TRBD1. This CDR3 contains 18 residues. Looked up from germline, CDR1 is SGHTA and CDR2 is FQGNSA. Losses at the gene ends were 5 bases for V and 1 base for J; bases not matched to a gene: 16. The CDR3 nucleotides read TGTGCCAGCAGCCCTAGAGGTGGAGGGGGCGGTGTTAACTATGGCTACACCTTC. Residues: CASSPRGGGGGVNYGYTF.

The chain recombines TRBV29-1 with TRBJ1-3; weak D call: TRBD1 (5 bases). Trimming left V 4 bases short and J 0 bases short, with 10 bases between. Looked up from germline, CDR1 is SQVTM and CDR2 is ANQGSEA. CDR3 length equals 14 residues. The CDR3 sequence is CSVGGGASGNTIYF. CDR3 nucleotides: TGCAGCGTTGGCGGGGGAGCCTCTGGAAACACCATATATTTT. Using reference TRBV29-1 and TRBJ1-3 for the parts outside the CDR3, the full variable domain is SAVISQKPSRDICQRGTSLTIQCQVDSQVTMMFWYRQQPGQSLTLIATANQGSEATYESGFVIDKFPISRPNLTFSTLTVSNMSPEDSSIYLCSVGGGASGNTIYFGEGSWLTVV.

This chain joins TRBV2 and TRBJ2-7, with 9 bases that match TRBD2. J gave up 3 bases and V 4 bases, and 4 bases lay outside the gene matches. The CDR3 extends over 14 amino acids. CDR1 SNHLY and CDR2 FYNNEI come from the germline V gene. CDR3 protein: CASSGLAGYYEQYF. The CDR3 nucleotides are TGTGCCAGCAGTGGCCTAGCGGGATACTACGAGCAGTACTTC.

The chain combines TRBV25-1 with TRBJ2-5; D gene ambiguous. Germline V lookup: CDR1 MGHDK, CDR2 SYGVNS. Deletions cut 3 bases from V and 5 bases from J, with 19 bases between. The CDR3 is made up of 16 amino acids. The CDR3 DNA reads as TGTGCCAGCAGTGACCATGAGGCGGTATTCCGGGAGACCCAGTACTTC. It is translated as CASSDHEAVFRETQYF.

This rearrangement joins TRBV27 to TRBJ2-3; tentative D call: TRBD1 (6 bases). Germline lookup yields CDR1 MNHEY and CDR2 SMNVEV (reference sequence). The CDR3 sequence is 12 residues long. V lost 5 bases, J lost 4 bases, and 7 bases lay in between. Here the CDR3 reads CASSTGSDTQYF. The DNA of the CDR3 is TGTGCCAGCAGTACAGGGTCAGATACGCAGTATTTT.

The rearrangement uses TRBV6-2 or TRBV6-3 and TRBJ2-4; 8 bases align to TRBD2. Germline CDR1 reads MNHEY; CDR2 reads SVGEGT. V trimming: 6 bases; J trimming: 7 bases; junction bases outside the gene matches: 11. The CDR3 loop spans 15 amino acids. In nucleotides, the CDR3 is TGTGCCAGCAGCCACGCCACTAGCGGTCTCAACATTCAGTACTTC. Translated: CASSHATSGLNIQYF.

V and J are TRBV24-1 and TRBJ2-3; 12 positions agree with TRBD2. V shed 4 bases, J shed 3 bases, and the junction held 10 bases outside the gene matches. Looked up from germline, CDR1 is KGHDR and CDR2 is SFDVKD. CDR3 size: 18 residues. The CDR3 protein is CATSDWGTSGWGTDTQYF. The CDR3 DNA reads as TGTGCCACCAGTGACTGGGGGACTAGCGGGTGGGGAACAGATACGCAGTATTTT.

The chain uses TRBV6-5 and TRBJ1-3; D is unresolved. The V and J ends lost 5 bases and 0 bases respectively, with 8 bases between them. The CDR3 sequence is 14 residues long. Germline V CDR1 and CDR2: MNHEY, SVGAGI. Here the CDR3 DNA reads TGTGCCAGCAGTCCCCTTTACTCTGGAAACACCATATATTTT. Residues: CASSPLYSGNTIYF.

J is TRBJ1-5 and V is TRBV3-1 (or the pseudogene TRBV3-2); unclear D gene. The length of the CDR3 is 16 residues. V gave up 1 base and J gave up 4 bases, with 14 bases separating them. The germline gives CDR1 LGHDT, CDR2 YNNKEL (reference sequence). CDR3: CASSQGHTDTNQPQHF. CDR3 nucleotides: TGTGCCAGCAGCCAAGGACACACAGATACTAATCAGCCCCAGCATTTT.

The rearrangement uses TRBV27 and TRBJ2-7; D might be TRBD1 (6 bases). With 4 bases removed from V and 2 bases from J, the gap between germline ends came to 15 bases. The germline V gene encodes CDR1 MNHEY and CDR2 SMNVEV (reference sequence). This CDR3 contains 15 residues. The CDR3 here is CASSYSGTYPYEQYF. The CDR3, as DNA: TGTGCCAGCAGTTATTCCGGGACATACCCCTACGAGCAGTACTTC.

This chain joins TRBV9 and TRBJ2-1; 8 bases agree with TRBD2. Germline CDR1 and CDR2: SGDLS and YYNGEE. V lost 4 bases and J lost 4; bases outside the gene matches: 7. This CDR3 contains 15 residues. The CDR3, as DNA: TGTGCCAGCAGCCCAAGGACTAGCAGATACAATGAGCAGTTCTTC. It codes for CASSPRTSRYNEQFF.

The chain is built from TRBV2 and TRBJ1-1, with TRBD1 identical over 7 bases. Germline V gives CDR1 SNHLY, CDR2 FYNNEI. The CDR3 length is 13 residues. The J segment lost 5 bases and the V segment lost 6 bases, leaving 6 bases of the junction unmatched. CDR3 in amino acids: CASRQGLGTEAFF. The CDR3 DNA is TGTGCCAGCAGACAGGGGTTAGGGACTGAAGCTTTCTTT.

The chain carries TRBV11-2 and TRBJ2-1; 8 bases are shared with TRBD2. V dropped 7 bases and J dropped 3; count of bases not matched to a gene: 11. The CDR3 totals 16 residues. The germline gives CDR1 SGHAT, CDR2 FQNNGV. This CDR3 reads CASITKRLALYNEQFF. As DNA, the CDR3 is TGTGCCAGCATAACTAAAAGACTAGCGCTCTACAATGAGCAGTTCTTC.

The rearrangement uses TRBV7-9 and TRBJ2-7; perhaps TRBD2 as D (6 bases). Germline V lookup: CDR1 SEHNR, CDR2 FQNEAQ (reference sequence). The CDR3 runs to 15 residues. V lost 5 bases and J lost 3, with 17 bases in between. This CDR3 is CASSVLGGRNYEQYF. The CDR3 nucleotides read TGTGCCAGCAGCGTTCTGGGGGGTCGTAACTACGAGCAGTACTTC.

The J gene is TRBJ2-1, the V gene TRBV10-2, with D possibly matching TRBD2 (6 bases). Trimming left V 6 bases short and J 3 bases short, with 15 bases between. Germline lookup yields CDR1 WSHSY and CDR2 SAAADI. This CDR3 region has 15 residues. This CDR3 is CASRSSVRGYNEQFF. CDR3 in DNA: TGCGCCAGCAGGTCTAGCGTTAGGGGCTACAATGAGCAGTTCTTC.

V gene TRBV18 combines with J gene TRBJ2-5; D is undetermined. Looked up from germline, CDR1 is KGHSH and CDR2 is LQKENI. Trimming left V 0 bases short and J 5 bases short, with 4 bases between. The CDR3 extends over 12 amino acids. In DNA, the CDR3 is TGTGCCAGCTCACCACCTGAGGAGACCCAGTACTTC. This translates into CASSPPEETQYF.